The clone carrying this TCR beta chain has just one count. This entry comes from a study of blood T cell repertoires in COVID-19. In the original processing: Reference gene primer amplification gave nucleated cell count estimates. Assay: immunoSEQ multiplex PCR; the TCRdb copy retains only in-frame clones and omits some. V and J calls and clone size are given by that table; D and trimming were obtained from the DNA. The sample includes about 88,000 clones, over 90% of them seen just once. Germline values: CDR1 LNHNV, CDR2 YYDKDF (reference sequence). The CDR3 extends over 14 amino acids. The V and J ends lost 0 bases and 0 bases respectively, with 6 bases between them.

Sequenced material: peripheral blood. The receptor's source is a man in his sixties with acute or convalescent COVID-19. The chain has TRBV15 and TRBJ2-7; D gene unclear. CDR3 loop: CATSRDQASYEQYF. CDR3 bases: TGTGCCACCAGCAGAGATCAGGCCTCCTACGAGCAGTACTTC. The full variable domain, its missing parts supplied by reference TRBV15 and TRBJ2-7, is DAMVIQNPRYQVTQFGKPVTLSCSQTLNHNVMYWYQQKSSQAPKLLFHYYDKDFNNEADTPDNFQSRRPNTSFCFLDIRSPGLGDTAMYLCATSRDQASYEQYFGPGTRLTVT.